The 3 T cell receptor beta chains in this list originate from one sample, sequenced in a study of blood T cell repertoires in COVID-19. Libraries were prepared by immunoSEQ multiplex PCR; TCRdb keeps only in-frame clonotypes and omits some of them. The sample includes around 75,000 clones, 70% to 90% seen only once; the top ten take approximately 20%. Sample: peripheral blood. The receptors were sampled from a human donor in a cohort sampled during active COVID-19.

This clone was recorded only once. The chain is built from TRBV7-6 and TRBJ2-3, with TRBD1 matching over 8 bases. Germline lookup yields CDR1 SGHVS and CDR2 FNYEAQ. Trimming took 1 base from V and 2 from J; bases not matched to a gene: 2. The CDR3 extends over 15 amino acids. In DNA form, the CDR3 reads TGTGCCAGCAGCTTAGGGGGACAGGCCACAGATACGCAGTATTTT. Residues: CASSLGGQATDTQYF. Together with reference TRBV7-6 and TRBJ2-3, the CDR3 gives the full variable domain: GAGVSQSPRYKVTKRGQDVALRCDPISGHVSLYWYRQALGQGPEFLTYFNYEAQQDKSGLPNDRFSAERPEGSISTLTIQRTEQRDSAMYRCASSLGGQATDTQYFGPGTRLTVL.

The V gene is TRBV28, the J gene TRBJ2-7; a possible D gene is TRBD1 (6 bases). This CDR3 spans 15 amino acids. Trimming stripped 6 bases from V and 2 bases from J, with 17 bases between. The germline CDR1 and CDR2 sequences are MDHEN and SYDVKM. The CDR3 is CASSYLPGATYEQYF. The DNA for the CDR3 is TGTGCCAGCAGCTACCTCCCAGGGGCCACCTACGAGCAGTACTTC.

J is TRBJ2-2 and V is TRBV3-1 (or the pseudogene TRBV3-2); 8 bases map to TRBD2. Trimming took 4 bases from V and 0 from J; bases not matched to a gene: 16. Germline V gene lookup returns CDR1 LGHDT and CDR2 YNNKEL (reference sequence). CDR3 length: 20 residues. The CDR3 reads CASSPTLLSAGASNTGELFF. CDR3 bases: TGTGCCAGCAGCCCAACACTGTTGTCAGCGGGGGCCTCGAACACCGGGGAGCTGTTTTTT.